The 15 T cell receptor beta chains below come from one sample, sequenced in a study of T cell changes during pregnancy in multiple sclerosis. Data came from immunoSEQ multiplex PCR; TCRdb stores just in-frame clones and leaves some out. Found here are about 68,000 clones, roughly 92% of them singletons; the top ten hold roughly 3.6%. Sequenced material: peripheral blood, taken after pregnancy. The receptors were sampled from a female donor in good health, enrolled as a control in a pregnancy study.

The chain couples TRBV4-1 to TRBJ2-5, with 12 bases matching TRBD2. CDR3 length: 16 residues. Germline loops: CDR1 MGHRA, CDR2 YSYEKL. V trimming: 0 bases; J trimming: 3 bases; junction bases outside the gene matches: 2. The DNA of the CDR3 is TGCGCCAGCAGCCAAGAATCTAGCGGGGGGGAAGAGACCCAGTACTTC. This sequence encodes CASSQESSGGEETQYF.

This rearrangement joins TRBV7-2 to TRBJ2-1, with 8 bases aligning to TRBD2. V lost 5 bases and J lost 0; bases outside the gene matches: 9. CDR3 size: 17 residues. The germline V gene encodes CDR1 SGHTA and CDR2 FQGNSA. CDR3 sequence: CASSPTYSGTSYNEQFF. The DNA of the CDR3 is TGTGCCAGCAGCCCCACCTATAGCGGGACCTCCTACAATGAGCAGTTCTTC.

CDR3: CSARTGQSYEQYF. The CDR3 DNA reads TGCAGCGCCCGGACAGGCCAATCCTACGAGCAGTACTTC. This chain connects TRBV29-1 to TRBJ2-7; 7 bases are shared with TRBD1. The CDR3 covers 13 residues. J was trimmed by 1 base and V by 7 bases; bases with no gene match: 7. Germline CDR1 reads SQVTM; CDR2 reads ANQGSEA.

This chain connects TRBV6-6 to TRBJ2-3; 8 bases are shared with TRBD2. Germline CDR1 MNHNY, CDR2 SVGAGI (reference sequence). The CDR3 is made up of 16 amino acids. After removal of 5 bases from V and 1 base from J, the junction contained 8 bases not matched to a gene. Written as DNA, the CDR3 is TGTGCCAGCAGTCTCCTCGGGGGGGCCGGCACAGATACGCAGTATTTT. It yields the protein CASSLLGGAGTDTQYF.

The CDR3 region has the DNA TGTGCCAGCAAGATCTTAGCGGGGGGGCCGGGCACCGGGGAGCTGTTTTTT. It is translated as CASKILAGGPGTGELFF. The chain uses TRBV5-4 and TRBJ2-2; 11 bases are shared with TRBD2. This CDR3 region has 17 residues. Trimming cost V 6 bases and J 4 bases; bases outside gene matches: 11. The germline gives CDR1 SGHNT, CDR2 YYREEE (reference sequence).

V is TRBV19 and J is TRBJ2-7; 12 positions agree with TRBD1. The germline V gene encodes CDR1 LNHDA and CDR2 SQIVND (reference sequence). Trimming removed 5 bases from V and 3 bases from J; junction bases left unmatched: 5. The CDR3 contains 15 residues. The DNA for the CDR3 is TGTGCCAGTAGTCCCGGGACAGGGGGCTTCTACGAGCAGTACTTC. Encoded protein: CASSPGTGGFYEQYF.

The chain combines TRBV4-3 with TRBJ2-1; TRBD2 is a possible D gene (6 bases). Looked up from germline, CDR1 is LGHNA and CDR2 is YSLEER. The CDR3 sequence is 16 residues long. Trimming stripped 1 base from V and 6 bases from J, with 16 bases between. The DNA for the CDR3 is TGCGCCAGCAGCCAAGCCGGGGGAGGCTATCGCAATGAGCAGTTCTTC. Protein product: CASSQAGGGYRNEQFF.

The V gene is TRBV6-1, the J gene TRBJ1-2, with D possibly TRBD1 on 6 matching bases. The germline V gene encodes CDR1 MNHNS and CDR2 SASEGT. The CDR3 has 14 amino acids. Trimming shortened V by 2 bases and J by 5 bases, and 12 bases separated the two germline ends. CDR3 region: CASSELKGGYGYTF. CDR3 nucleotides: TGTGCCAGCAGTGAATTAAAAGGGGGATATGGCTACACCTTC.

This chain links TRBV6-1 with TRBJ1-1, with 7 bases matching TRBD1. The V gene end was trimmed by 6 bases and the J gene end by 5 bases; junction bases not matched to a gene: 15. CDR3 length: 16 amino acids. Germline V gene data show CDR1 as MNHNS and CDR2 as SASEGT. In DNA, the CDR3 is TGTGCCAGCAGCGAACAGGGGTTCTCGCTGAGGACTGAAGCTTTCTTT. It translates to CASSEQGFSLRTEAFF.

This chain connects TRBV5-4 to TRBJ2-7, with TRBD2 matching over 8 bases. The trim removed 4 bases at V and 6 bases at J, leaving 9 bases unmatched. The CDR3 runs 14 residues. Germline loops: CDR1 SGHNT, CDR2 YYREEE (reference sequence). CDR3 coding DNA: TGTGCCAGCAGCCTCAGCGGGAGTTTGTCCGAGCAGTACTTC. This translates into CASSLSGSLSEQYF.

The chain combines TRBV5-1 with TRBJ2-5; 8 bases line up with TRBD2. Germline V lookup: CDR1 SGHRS, CDR2 YFSETQ. After removal of 3 bases from V and 4 bases from J, the junction contained 5 bases not matched to a gene. The CDR3 is made up of 14 amino acids. The CDR3 region has the DNA TGCGCCAGCAGCTCCGGGAGGGGAGCAGAGACCCAGTACTTC. Translation gives CASSSGRGAETQYF. The variable domain in full, with the rest retrieved from reference TRBV5-1 and TRBJ2-5, is KAGVTQTPRYLIKTRGQQVTLSCSPISGHRSVSWYQQTPGQGLQFLFEYFSETQRNKGNFPGRFSGRQFSNSRSEMNVSTLELGDSALYLCASSSGRGAETQYFGPGTRLLVL.

V gene TRBV27 combines with J gene TRBJ2-1; 11 nucleotides align to TRBD2. The CDR3 is 18 residues long. V was pared by 5 bases and J by 1 base, with 10 bases of the junction left unmatched. Germline CDR1 and CDR2: MNHEY and SMNVEV (reference sequence). The CDR3 nucleotides are TGTGCCAGCAGTAGCCTTAGCGGGAGGGGTGCATCCTACAATGAGCAGTTCTTC. This sequence encodes CASSSLSGRGASYNEQFF.

This chain uses TRBV30 with TRBJ2-7; a possible D gene is TRBD2 (5 bases). Trimming shortened V by 0 bases and J by 3 bases, and 18 bases separated the two germline ends. The CDR3 contains 16 residues. The germline CDR1 and CDR2 sequences are GTSNPN and SVGIG (reference sequence). In DNA form, the CDR3 reads TGTGCCTGGAGTGTACTCCTTGGGAGCCGGGGCTACGAGCAGTACTTC. Translated, it gives CAWSVLLGSRGYEQYF. Full variable domain (rest looked up from reference TRBV30 and TRBJ2-7): SQTIHQWPATLVQPVGSPLSLECTVEGTSNPNLYWYRQAAGRGLQLLFYSVGIGQISSEVPQNLSASRPQDRQFILSSKKLLLSDSGFYLCAWSVLLGSRGYEQYFGPGTRLTVT.

This sequence joins TRBV5-1 and TRBJ1-1; D perhaps matches TRBD1 (6 bases). The length of the CDR3 is 15 residues. Trimming removed 1 base from V and 1 base from J, with 11 bases in between. Per germline, CDR1 SGHRS and CDR2 YFSETQ. Written as DNA, the CDR3 is TGCGCCAGCAGCTTGTTTGGGACACAGAACACTGAAGCTTTCTTT. It is translated as CASSLFGTQNTEAFF.

This rearrangement joins TRBV6-6 to TRBJ1-5; no definite D call. The ends were cut back, 10 bases at V and 5 bases at J, with 15 bases in the middle. The CDR3 runs to 13 residues. Germline-derived CDR1 and CDR2 are MNHNY and SVGAGI (reference sequence). The CDR3 DNA is TGTGCCACCAACGTCGGGGAAGATCAGCCCCAGCATTTT. This encodes CATNVGEDQPQHF.